One T cell receptor (beta chain) is described in this entry. Its target is unknown. The sample belongs to a study of T cell responses to AZD1222 COVID-19 vaccine. Study results and caveats: Following two doses of AZD1222, Spike-specific TCR breadth and depth rose. Clonal diversity was possibly underestimated, and white British individuals and females predominated among donors. There were vaccine-associated CD4 TCRs across spike, dominant at 160-218 and 743-854.

Some clones are missing from TCRdb's copy, which holds only in-frame ones; the method was immunoSEQ multiplex PCR. The sample carries 150,000 or so clones, under 95% recorded once. V was cut by 0 bases and J by 9 bases, with 9 bases left in between. The CDR3 covers 11 residues. Germline CDR1 GTSNPN, CDR2 SVGIG (reference sequence). The source is an adult who received the AZD1222 COVID-19 vaccine. Sequencing used peripheral blood, obtained 28 days after the second AZD1222 dose. The chain links TRBV30 to TRBJ2-7, with no clear D. For the CDR3, the DNA is TGTGCCTGGAGTGTACTTGGGCCGCAGTACTTC. Translation: CAWSVLGPQYF.